Presented here are 13 T cell receptor beta chains from one specimen sequenced in a study of response to subunit inactivated influenza vaccine. MiXCR was run by TCRdb on the RT-PCR reads, yielding one entry per CDR3 protein. The repertoire holds 500,000 to 600,000 distinct CDR3 sequences, with approximately 12% as singletons. This material consisted of PBMCs from blood, taken on the day of vaccination. The receptors shown here come from a man in his fifties who received an inactivated influenza vaccine.

This clonotype was detected many times. V and J are TRBV5-1 and TRBJ2-4, with D possibly TRBD1 on 5 matching bases. CDR1 and CDR2 from the germline V gene are SGHRS and YFSETQ. The CDR3 is made up of 16 amino acids. The V gene lost 1 base and the J gene lost 6 bases, with 17 bases spanning the gap. In DNA, the CDR3 is TGCGCCAGCAGCTTGTGGTTCGTGTCAGGGCGAAACATTCAGTACTTC. Translated: CASSLWFVSGRNIQYF.

The sample holds a few counts of this clonotype. V and J are TRBV25-1 and TRBJ2-1, with 7 bases aligning to TRBD2. With 4 bases clipped from V and 5 bases from J, the junction kept 5 bases outside the gene matches. The germline gives CDR1 MGHDK, CDR2 SYGVNS. The CDR3 consists of 14 residues. The CDR3 region is CASSGGGMNNEQFF. The DNA for the CDR3 is TGTGCCAGCAGTGGGGGGGGGATGAACAATGAGCAGTTCTTC.

The gene calls are TRBV12-3 or TRBV12-4 and TRBJ2-2; 7 bases are a match to TRBD1. The CDR3 sequence is 16 residues long. V gave up 6 bases and J gave up 2 bases; unmatched junction bases: 9. CDR3 coding DNA: TGTGCCAGCAGCCCAGACAGGGTTCGAAACACCGGGGAGCTGTTTTTT. Amino acids: CASSPDRVRNTGELFF.

As concerns this clonotype: Just one base apart from a much larger clone, this may be a read error. J is TRBJ2-1 and V is TRBV2; 16 positions match TRBD2. The CDR3 extends over 19 amino acids. The germline gives CDR1 SNHLY, CDR2 FYNNEI. V was clipped by 11 bases and J by 1 base; unmatched bases: 14. CDR3 coding DNA: TGTGCCTGCTGTTCAGGGACTAGCGGGAGGGCCAGGTCCTACAATGAGCAGTTCTTC. It is translated as CACCSGTSGRARSYNEQFF. The full variable domain, rest sourced from reference TRBV2 and TRBJ2-1, is EPEVTQTPSHQVTQMGQEVILRCVPISNHLYFYWYRQILGQKVEFLVSFYNNEISEKSEIFDDQFSVERPDGSNFTLKIRSTKLEDSAMYFCACCSGTSGRARSYNEQFFGPGTRLTVL.

This clonotype was observed a few times. The chain recombines TRBV10-3 with TRBJ2-7, with D perhaps assigned TRBD1 or TRBD2 (5 bases each). Per the germline V gene, CDR1 is ENHRY and CDR2 is SYGVKD. V dropped 0 bases and J dropped 3 bases, with 12 bases sitting between them. The length of the CDR3 is 15 residues. CDR3 in amino acids: CAISESWGIVYEQYF. CDR3 in DNA: TGTGCCATCAGTGAGTCGTGGGGGATAGTCTACGAGCAGTACTTC.

The chain joins TRBV7-9 to TRBJ1-4; 7 bases agree with TRBD1. V was pared by 3 bases and J by 4 bases, with 5 bases of the junction left unmatched. CDR3 length: 15 residues. Germline lookup yields CDR1 SEHNR and CDR2 FQNEAQ (reference sequence). CDR3 sequence reads: CASSFRTGINEKLFF. The CDR3 nucleotides read TGTGCCAGCAGCTTCCGGACAGGCATTAATGAAAAACTGTTTTTT. Together with reference TRBV7-9 and TRBJ1-4, the CDR3 gives the full variable domain: DTGVSQNPRHKITKRGQNVTFRCDPISEHNRLYWYRQTLGQGPEFLTYFQNEAQLEKSRLLSDRFSAERPKGSFSTLEIQRTEQGDSAMYLCASSFRTGINEKLFFGSGTQLSVL.

This clonotype showed up just a few times. DNA for the CDR3: TGCGCCAGCAGCCAAGCCCTACAGAACATTCAGTACTTC. Translated, it gives CASSQALQNIQYF. This sequence joins TRBV4-3 and TRBJ2-4; D is unresolved. Germline V gene data show CDR1 as LGHNA and CDR2 as YSLEER. This CDR3 has 13 residues. V shed 1 base and J shed 7 bases, with 8 bases lying between them.

This clonotype was counted ten times or more. The chain is built from TRBV29-1 and TRBJ2-3, with unresolved D. This CDR3 region has 12 residues. Trimming cost V 4 bases and J 4 bases, with 9 bases left between them. The germline V gene has CDR1 SQVTM and CDR2 ANQGSEA. The CDR3 reads CSVAQAADTQYF. In DNA, the CDR3 is TGCAGCGTTGCCCAGGCTGCAGATACGCAGTATTTT.

V is TRBV5-6 and J is TRBJ1-1; unclear D gene. The CDR3 contains 17 residues. Trimming cost V 0 bases and J 0 bases, with 15 bases left between them. Germline CDR1 and CDR2: SGHDT and YYEEEE. The CDR3 here is CASSLGLRMRMNTEAFF. Here the CDR3 DNA reads TGTGCCAGCAGCTTGGGGCTAAGGATGAGAATGAACACTGAAGCTTTCTTT.

This clonotype was seen only once. The chain carries TRBV29-1 and TRBJ2-2; maybe TRBD1 (5 bases). This CDR3 contains 17 residues. Germline assignment: CDR1 SQVTM and CDR2 ANQGSEA. V lost 4 bases and J lost 3, with 21 bases in between. The CDR3 nucleotides are TGCAGCGTTGGGACGGCAGGGAAAGATCTTGACACCGGGGAGCTGTTTTTT. Protein sequence: CSVGTAGKDLDTGELFF.

This clonotype was counted a few times. The chain employs TRBV7-8 and TRBJ2-2; TRBD1 agrees at 9 bases. Germline loops: CDR1 SGHVS, CDR2 FQNEAQ. J was trimmed by 6 bases and V by 5 bases; bases with no gene match: 16. The CDR3 totals 18 residues. The CDR3 here is CASSTRDRDIWEPGELFF. CDR3 in DNA: TGTGCCAGCAGCACCCGGGACAGGGATATTTGGGAACCCGGGGAGCTGTTTTTT.

V and J are TRBV20-1 and TRBJ2-7; D gene uncertain. V lost 3 bases and J 4 bases, leaving 13 bases between the germline ends. The CDR3 is 13 amino acids. Germline V gene sequence: CDR1 DFQATT, CDR2 SNEGSKA (reference sequence). CDR3 region: CSARAEVWYEQYF. CDR3 sequence (DNA): TGCAGTGCTAGGGCCGAAGTGTGGTACGAGCAGTACTTC.

V is TRBV5-1 and J is TRBJ2-5; D might be TRBD1 (7 bases). The V end was cut by 4 bases, the J end by 2 bases, with 12 bases between. This CDR3 has 14 residues. In germline, CDR1 is SGHRS, CDR2 YFSETQ. The CDR3 coding sequence is TGCGCCAGCAGCGCGGGACAGAAACAAGAGACCCAGTACTTC. Residues: CASSAGQKQETQYF.